This T cell receptor (beta chain) was recorded in a study of blood T cell repertoires in COVID-19. Study details: COVID-19 samples collected from the United States, Italy and Spain covered acute and convalescent phases. Sources were T cells, B-cell-depleted T cells, or PBMCs; the material itself was cDNA or gDNA.

The V gene's germline CDR1 is LNHDA and CDR2 SQIVND (reference sequence). There are 14 residues in the CDR3. V lost 2 bases and J 4 bases, leaving 11 bases between the germline ends. Across about two dozen US areas, participants ranged in age from roughly 18 to 95 years. Each participant's cohort was designated according to participant-reported clinical history. Sequencing used immunoSEQ multiplex PCR; TCRdb keeps in-frame clones, though not all of them. The profile shows around 150,000 clones, roughly four fifths of them singletons. This chain uses TRBV19 with TRBJ1-1, with D possibly TRBD1 on 5 matching bases. The sample consisted of PBMCs or T cells enriched from blood (not recorded which). The origin of this receptor is a woman between 50 and 59 years old with acute COVID-19. CDR3 sequence: CASSIIQGRTEAFF. CDR3 nucleotides: TGTGCCAGTAGTATAATCCAGGGTCGCACTGAAGCTTTCTTT.